These 23 T cell receptor beta chains were all obtained from the same sample, sequenced in a study of cytomegalovirus exposure and HLA in healthy donors. The study ran its PCR with 60 Vbeta and 13 Jbeta primers. Profiled with immunoSEQ multiplex PCR; TCRdb holds only in-frame clones, not every one. Among approximately 290,000 clones, 80% were seen once, and the ten largest hold 0.3%. The sample taken for sequencing was PBMCs. Receptors originate from a girl aged 2-10 years in good health and CMV-seronegative.

The chain recombines TRBV7-2 with TRBJ2-1, with TRBD1 matching over 7 bases. Germline lookup yields CDR1 SGHTA and CDR2 FQGNSA. With V trimmed by 1 base and J by 5 bases, 5 bases remained unmatched. The CDR3 sequence is 15 residues long. The DNA of the CDR3 is TGTGCCAGCAGCTTAGACAGGGGTCGCCACAATGAGCAGTTCTTC. Protein: CASSLDRGRHNEQFF.

The chain has TRBV28 and TRBJ1-5; D remains ambiguous. Germline values: CDR1 MDHEN, CDR2 SYDVKM. The CDR3 has 16 amino acids. The ends were cut back, 7 bases at V and 0 bases at J, with 16 bases in the middle. The CDR3 DNA follows: TGTGCCAGCAAAGAGGCTACGGCGCTTAGCAATCAGCCCCAGCATTTT. As protein: CASKEATALSNQPQHF.

The chain has TRBV4-1 and TRBJ2-2, with 7 nucleotides matching TRBD1. This CDR3 is built from 16 residues. V was clipped by 0 bases and J by 3 bases; unmatched bases: 4. CDR1 MGHRA and CDR2 YSYEKL come from the germline V gene. The CDR3 DNA is TGCGCCAGCAGCCAAGAGGGGGACAGTCACACCGGGGAGCTGTTTTTT. It specifies CASSQEGDSHTGELFF.

The chain is built from TRBV5-1 and TRBJ2-1; 9 nucleotides line up with TRBD1. The germline V gene has CDR1 SGHRS and CDR2 YFSETQ. Trimming at V came to 4 bases and at J to 5 bases, leaving 13 bases not matched to a gene. This CDR3 has 17 amino acids. This CDR3 is CASSDLIYRGQNNEQFF. The CDR3 DNA reads TGCGCCAGCAGCGACCTGATATACAGGGGGCAGAACAATGAGCAGTTCTTC.

The V and J genes are TRBV7-9 and TRBJ1-2, with TRBD1 as a possible D gene (6 bases). Germline V gene sequence: CDR1 SEHNR, CDR2 FQNEAQ (reference sequence). The ends were cut back, 6 bases at V and 4 bases at J, with 12 bases in the middle. CDR3 length equals 13 residues. The CDR3 protein is CASRSGQLYGYTF. In DNA form, the CDR3 reads TGTGCCAGCAGGTCCGGACAGCTCTATGGCTACACCTTC.

This clone has just a few counts. This chain connects TRBV7-2 to TRBJ2-2; TRBD2 agrees at 12 bases. The CDR3 consists of 16 residues. Trimming removed 2 bases from V and 7 bases from J; junction bases left unmatched: 5. Germline V gene data show CDR1 as SGHTA and CDR2 as FQGNSA. Here the CDR3 reads CASSLLAGGNNGELFF. CDR3 sequence (DNA): TGTGCCAGCAGCTTACTAGCGGGAGGGAATAACGGGGAGCTGTTTTTT.

The chain employs TRBV5-5 and TRBJ2-6; tentative D call: TRBD1 (5 bases). The CDR3 consists of 15 residues. Trimming removed 4 bases from V and 4 bases from J, with 12 bases in between. Germline assignment: CDR1 SGHKS and CDR2 YYEKEE (reference sequence). The CDR3 region has the DNA TGTGCCAGCAGCCTTACAGGTTCCGGGGCCAACGTCCTGACTTTC. Its protein is CASSLTGSGANVLTF.

This sequence joins TRBV2 and TRBJ2-3; weak D call: TRBD1 (6 bases). CDR1 and CDR2 (germline): SNHLY, FYNNEI. Trimming stripped 2 bases from V and 4 bases from J, with 13 bases between. The CDR3 consists of 15 residues. The CDR3 spells CASSEKGQKADTQYF. CDR3 nucleotide sequence: TGTGCCAGCAGTGAAAAGGGACAAAAAGCAGATACGCAGTATTTT.

In its sample, this clone was seen once. The chain employs TRBV4-2 and TRBJ1-1; possible D gene TRBD1, 5 bases. CDR1 and CDR2 from the germline V gene are LGHNA and YNFKEQ. V was clipped by 0 bases and J by 11 bases, with 16 bases between them. CDR3 length: 14 residues. DNA for the CDR3: TGTGCCAGCAGCCAAGATCCGGGAGCCACAGGCGCTTTCTTT. Its translation is CASSQDPGATGAFF.

The chain joins TRBV9 to TRBJ1-5; D possibly corresponds to TRBD1 (6 bases). V was cut by 2 bases and J by 3 bases, with 21 bases left in between. CDR1 is SGDLS and CDR2 is YYNGEE in the germline V gene. CDR3 length equals 18 residues. CDR3 in DNA: TGTGCCAGCAGCGTCCCCCGTGGGGGCTCGACTAACAATCAGCCCCAGCATTTT. Translating gives CASSVPRGGSTNNQPQHF.

This chain joins TRBV18 and TRBJ2-7; 11 bases fit TRBD2. CDR1 and CDR2 from the germline V gene are KGHSH and LQKENI. This CDR3 is 15 amino acids long. V dropped 5 bases and J dropped 6; count of bases not matched to a gene: 9. CDR3 sequence: CASSVRLAGPSEQYF. Written as DNA, the CDR3 is TGTGCCAGCTCAGTGCGACTAGCGGGGCCCAGCGAGCAGTACTTC.

The J gene is TRBJ1-3, the V gene TRBV4-2; D remains unclear. The germline gives CDR1 LGHNA, CDR2 YNFKEQ. The germline V and J ends were trimmed by 2 bases and 2 bases, with 16 bases remaining between them. CDR3 length equals 17 residues. CDR3 loop: CASSQLVDQEAGNTIYF. The CDR3 bases are TGTGCCAGCAGCCAACTTGTGGACCAGGAGGCTGGAAACACCATATATTTT.

This clone was recorded only once. V and J are TRBV28 and TRBJ2-7; D perhaps matches TRBD2 (5 bases). V was trimmed by 4 bases and J by 3 bases, leaving 19 bases between them. CDR1 is MDHEN, CDR2 SYDVKM, per germline. The length of the CDR3 is 16 residues. The CDR3 here is CASSSSRASPFYEQYF. The CDR3 bases are TGTGCCAGCAGTTCCTCTCGGGCTAGCCCTTTCTACGAGCAGTACTTC.

This chain connects TRBV29-1 to TRBJ1-1; D remains ambiguous. The V end was cut by 5 bases, the J end by 3 bases, with 19 bases between. CDR1 and CDR2 from the germline V gene are SQVTM and ANQGSEA. This CDR3 has 15 residues. In DNA, the CDR3 is TGCAGCGTTCGGGGAGGAGTGCGCCGGCACACTGAAGCTTTCTTT. Its translation is CSVRGGVRRHTEAFF.

This clone has a single count. The chain is built from TRBV2 and TRBJ1-1, with D perhaps matching TRBD1 (6 bases). V was shortened by 3 bases and J by 1 base, with 6 bases between the two germline ends. Per the germline V gene, CDR1 is SNHLY and CDR2 is FYNNEI. There are 13 residues in the CDR3. CDR3 coding DNA: TGTGCCAGCAGTGAGGACAGGAACACTGAAGCTTTCTTT. Its protein product is CASSEDRNTEAFF.

This clone was observed a handful of times. The chain uses TRBV28 and TRBJ2-5; 11 nucleotides align to TRBD2. V lost 5 bases and J lost 5; bases outside the gene matches: 4. Looked up from germline, CDR1 is MDHEN and CDR2 is SYDVKM. The CDR3 is made up of 14 amino acids. CDR3 in amino acids: CASSDSGGAETQYF. The DNA for the CDR3 is TGTGCCAGCAGTGATAGCGGGGGGGCGGAGACCCAGTACTTC.

The chain has TRBV20-1 and TRBJ2-1; a possible D gene is TRBD2 (6 bases). Between the trimmed V and J ends, which lost 6 bases and 9 bases, there was a span of 12 bases. The CDR3 has 11 amino acids. CDR1 is DFQATT and CDR2 is SNEGSKA in the germline V gene (reference sequence). CDR3 sequence: CSADRDFEQFF. The CDR3 DNA is TGCAGTGCGGACCGGGACTTTGAGCAGTTCTTC.

The rearrangement joins TRBV5-1 to TRBJ1-1, with D perhaps TRBD1 (5 bases). The length of the CDR3 is 15 residues. V gave up 4 bases and J gave up 0 bases, with 13 bases separating them. CDR1 and CDR2 from the germline V gene are SGHRS and YFSETQ. The chain's CDR3 is CASSTQWGMNTEAFF. CDR3 coding DNA: TGCGCCAGCAGCACCCAATGGGGCATGAACACTGAAGCTTTCTTT.

This clone was counted a few times. The chain has TRBV5-1 and TRBJ2-1; 11 bases fit TRBD2. V gave up 2 bases and J gave up 7 bases; unmatched junction bases: 14. This CDR3 is built from 18 residues. CDR1 and CDR2 from the germline V gene are SGHRS and YFSETQ. The CDR3, as DNA: TGCGCCAGCAGCTTCCAAACCGCTAGCGGGGGGTTTGGGAATGAGCAGTTCTTC. Translation: CASSFQTASGGFGNEQFF.

The rearrangement joins TRBV5-1 to TRBJ1-2, with a tentative D call TRBD1 (5 bases). This CDR3 has 16 amino acids. Germline CDR1 SGHRS, CDR2 YFSETQ. With 1 base removed from V and 4 bases from J, the gap between germline ends came to 17 bases. CDR3 DNA sequence: TGCGCCAGCAGCTTGTTCCGGCCAGGGAAGGTCTATGGCTACACCTTC. The encoded protein is CASSLFRPGKVYGYTF.

The chain is built from TRBV7-3 and TRBJ2-2, with TRBD1 matching 7 bases. The junction had 10 bases not matched to a gene; V was cut back by 8 bases and J by 4 bases. The length of the CDR3 is 15 residues. The V gene's germline CDR1 is SGHTA and CDR2 FQGTGA. The CDR3 sequence: CASSVAGGVTGELFF. The CDR3 nucleotides read TGTGCCAGCTCGGTCGCAGGGGGTGTCACCGGGGAGCTGTTTTTT.

The rearrangement uses TRBV2 and TRBJ2-5, with TRBD2 matching over 9 bases. Germline V gives CDR1 SNHLY, CDR2 FYNNEI. After removal of 5 bases from V and 5 bases from J, the junction contained 6 bases not matched to a gene. The CDR3 contains 14 residues. For the CDR3, the DNA is TGTGCCAGCAGTTCGCGGGGGGGAGGGGAGACCCAGTACTTC. The encoded protein is CASSSRGGGETQYF. Full variable domain (missing parts from reference TRBV2 and TRBJ2-5): EPEVTQTPSHQVTQMGQEVILRCVPISNHLYFYWYRQILGQKVEFLVSFYNNEISEKSEIFDDQFSVERPDGSNFTLKIRSTKLEDSAMYFCASSSRGGGETQYFGPGTRLLVL.

The J gene is TRBJ2-1, the V gene TRBV9; TRBD1 is a possible D gene (7 bases). Germline CDR1 reads SGDLS; CDR2 reads YYNGEE. Trimming removed 4 bases from V and 6 bases from J, with 23 bases in between. The CDR3 covers 17 residues. CDR3 sequence reads: CASSPRTGRGERNEQFF. CDR3 bases: TGTGCCAGCAGCCCCCGGACAGGTAGGGGGGAACGCAATGAGCAGTTCTTC.